This T cell receptor beta chain came from a study of vaccination and CD4 T cells after COVID-19. The overall study: Either a CEFX pool, an HIV-1 Nef pool, or no peptide was added to control cultures.

Treatment: roughly 11-day PBMC culture with coronavirus spike peptide pools or control peptides (ViraFEST assay). In the ViraFEST assay, peptide-pool expansion preceded TCR sequencing of expanded clonotypes. CDR1 and CDR2 from the germline V gene are MNHEY and SMNVEV (reference sequence). The V segment lost 7 bases and the J segment 2 bases; nucleotides outside the gene matches: 8. The CDR3 spans 14 residues. The Oncomine TCR Beta short-read assay sequenced DNA from cultured CD4+ T cells. TCRdb re-derived calls from the PCR reads in MiXCR, one entry per CDR3 protein. The data contain about 14,000 distinct CDR3 sequences, about 60% of them singletons. In the case of this clonotype: The antigen is unknown.

The J gene is TRBJ2-7, the V gene TRBV27; TRBD2 agrees at 7 bases. Material for sequencing was CD4+ T cells from blood, cultured in vitro. The clonotype originates from a human donor who had recovered from COVID-19. In DNA form, the CDR3 reads TGTGCCAGCATGGGGACTACGAGGCCCTACGAGCAGTACTTC. Translating gives CASMGTTRPYEQYF.